This TCR beta chain is from a study of blood T cell repertoires in COVID-19. Across the whole study: Collection of acute and convalescent COVID-19 samples took place in the United States, Italy and Spain. Nucleic acid was either cDNA or gDNA, and it came from T cells, B-cell-depleted T cells, or PBMCs.

Germline V gene sequence: CDR1 SGHNT, CDR2 YYREEE (reference sequence). CDR3 length equals 18 residues. J gave up 4 bases and V 4 bases, and 13 bases lay outside the gene matches. Methods used by the authors: From reference gene primer amplification, estimates of nucleated cell counts were derived. Only in-frame clones appear in the TCRdb table, and some are missing; sequencing was by immunoSEQ multiplex PCR. V, J and clone size are taken as reported in that table, and D and trimming were inferred from the DNA itself. The data contain approximately 80,000 clones, about 83% of them singletons. This TCR came from a woman aged 70-85 years with acute or convalescent COVID-19. The gene calls are TRBV5-4 and TRBJ2-1; 11 positions agree with TRBD2. Sequencing was done on a sample of peripheral blood. For the CDR3, the DNA is TGTGCCAGCAGCGGAGTAGCGGGGGGGCCGGTTCTGTACAATGAGCAGTTCTTC. It specifies CASSGVAGGPVLYNEQFF.